Shown below are 8 T cell receptor beta chains from a single sample sequenced in a study of T cell repertoires in cytomegalovirus infection. TCRdb redid the calling of the reads with MiXCR, one entry per CDR3 protein. This sample has about 400,000 distinct CDR3 sequences; about a sixth occur once, and the top ten carry 8.7%. Material for sequencing was PBMCs. These receptors all come from a human donor in good health (CMV status not recorded). Some clones in this sample may be carry-over from other donors' samples.

This clonotype was recorded at least ten times. The V gene is TRBV15, the J gene TRBJ2-5; 8 bases line up with TRBD2. Germline loops: CDR1 LNHNV, CDR2 YYDKDF (reference sequence). J lost 4 bases, V lost 0 bases, and 16 bases had no gene match. The CDR3 length is 19 residues. As DNA, the CDR3 is TGTGCCACCAGCAGAGATGATTCCCCACCCAGCGGGAGCAGAGAGACCCAGTACTTC. Protein sequence: CATSRDDSPPSGSRETQYF.

This clonotype was observed a few times. The chain combines TRBV11-2 with TRBJ1-5; no clear D gene. Trimming took off 3 bases at V and 7 bases at J, with 10 bases between the two ends. Germline CDR1 SGHAT, CDR2 FQNNGV. The CDR3 runs to 13 residues. Here the CDR3 reads CASSFEPNQPQHF. The CDR3 coding sequence is TGTGCCAGCAGCTTTGAGCCTAACCAGCCCCAGCATTTT.

The sample holds a few counts of this clonotype. This chain connects TRBV27 to TRBJ1-5; D might be TRBD1 (5 bases). From germline, CDR1 is MNHEY and CDR2 SMNVEV (reference sequence). The CDR3 runs to 13 residues. Trimming took 4 bases from V and 12 from J, leaving 16 bases between them. This CDR3 reads CASSSQGRVIQHF. The CDR3, as DNA: TGTGCCAGCAGTTCCCAAGGCAGGGTCATCCAGCATTTT.

This clonotype has a handful of counts. V and J are TRBV12-3 or TRBV12-4 and TRBJ2-7; the D is unclear. The CDR3 spans 16 residues. V was clipped by 3 bases and J by 1 base, with 16 bases between them. CDR3 in DNA: TGTGCCAGCAGTTTCGGCAGGAAGGTAGGGTCCTACGAGCAGTACTTC. Its protein is CASSFGRKVGSYEQYF.

This clonotype was counted at least ten times. The rearrangement links TRBV7-2 to TRBJ2-3; no clear D gene. Trimming took 6 bases from V and 4 from J, leaving 8 bases between them. The germline gives CDR1 SGHTA, CDR2 FQGNSA. The CDR3 spans 12 residues. CDR3 protein: CASRKGSDTQYF. The CDR3 nucleotides read TGTGCCAGCAGAAAAGGATCAGATACGCAGTATTTT.

The sample holds one count of this clonotype. This chain connects TRBV28 to TRBJ2-7, with TRBD2 matching 8 bases. Germline trimming cut 7 bases from V and 0 bases from J; bases unmatched to any gene: 5. The CDR3 is made up of 14 amino acids. Germline CDR1 MDHEN, CDR2 SYDVKM. Here the CDR3 reads CASIEAGVSYEQYF. The CDR3 DNA sequence: TGTGCCAGCATTGAAGCGGGGGTCTCCTACGAGCAGTACTTC. The full variable domain, with the rest looked up from reference TRBV28 and TRBJ2-7, is DVKVTQSSRYLVKRTGEKVFLECVQDMDHENMFWYRQDPGLGLRLIYFSYDVKMKEKGDIPEGYSVSREKKERFSLILESASTNQTSMYLCASIEAGVSYEQYFGPGTRLTVT.

This clonotype was observed a few times. This rearrangement joins TRBV14 to TRBJ2-7; 15 positions agree with TRBD2. Per the germline V gene, CDR1 is SGHDN and CDR2 is FVKESK. Trimming cost V 4 bases and J 2 bases; bases outside gene matches: 9. CDR3 length: 18 residues. In nucleotides, the CDR3 is TGTGCCAGCAGCCCTACCCCGGGACTAGCGGGGGGAACCTACGAGCAGTACTTC. Encoded protein: CASSPTPGLAGGTYEQYF.

The chain employs TRBV28 and TRBJ2-5, with D perhaps TRBD2 (5 bases). The CDR3 contains 13 residues. In germline, CDR1 is MDHEN, CDR2 SYDVKM. V was pared by 8 bases and J by 5 bases, with 15 bases between. Written as DNA, the CDR3 is TGTGCCAGCCTACCTGCGGGTGGGGAGACCCAGTACTTC. Amino acids: CASLPAGGETQYF.